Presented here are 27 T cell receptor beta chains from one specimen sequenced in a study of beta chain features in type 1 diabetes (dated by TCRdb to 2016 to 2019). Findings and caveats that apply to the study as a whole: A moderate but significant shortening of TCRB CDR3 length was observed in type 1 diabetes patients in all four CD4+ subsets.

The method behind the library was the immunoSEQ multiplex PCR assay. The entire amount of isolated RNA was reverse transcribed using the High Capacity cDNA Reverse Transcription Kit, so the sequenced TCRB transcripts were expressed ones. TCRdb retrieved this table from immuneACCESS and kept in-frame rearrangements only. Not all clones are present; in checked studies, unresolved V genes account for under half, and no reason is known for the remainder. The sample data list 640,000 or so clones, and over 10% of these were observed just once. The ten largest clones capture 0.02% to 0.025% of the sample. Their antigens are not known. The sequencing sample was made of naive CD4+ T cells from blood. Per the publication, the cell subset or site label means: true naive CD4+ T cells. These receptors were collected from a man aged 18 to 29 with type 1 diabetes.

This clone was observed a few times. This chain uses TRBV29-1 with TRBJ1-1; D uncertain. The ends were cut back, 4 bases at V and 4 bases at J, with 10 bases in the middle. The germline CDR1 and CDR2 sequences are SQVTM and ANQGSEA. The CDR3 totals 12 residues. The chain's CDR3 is CSVGGDPTEAFF. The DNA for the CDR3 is TGCAGCGTTGGTGGGGATCCCACTGAAGCTTTCTTT.

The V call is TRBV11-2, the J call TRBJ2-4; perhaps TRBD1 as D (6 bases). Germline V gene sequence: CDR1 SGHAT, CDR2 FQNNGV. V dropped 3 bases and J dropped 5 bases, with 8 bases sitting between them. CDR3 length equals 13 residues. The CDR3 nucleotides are TGTGCCAGCAGCTTTGGGACACAAAACATTCAGTACTTC. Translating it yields CASSFGTQNIQYF.

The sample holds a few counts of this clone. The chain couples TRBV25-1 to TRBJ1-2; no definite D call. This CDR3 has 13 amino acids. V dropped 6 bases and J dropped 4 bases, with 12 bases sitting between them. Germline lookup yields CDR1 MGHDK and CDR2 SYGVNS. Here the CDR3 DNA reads TGTGCCAGCAGCCCGGTAGCCAGCTATGGCTACACCTTC. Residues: CASSPVASYGYTF.

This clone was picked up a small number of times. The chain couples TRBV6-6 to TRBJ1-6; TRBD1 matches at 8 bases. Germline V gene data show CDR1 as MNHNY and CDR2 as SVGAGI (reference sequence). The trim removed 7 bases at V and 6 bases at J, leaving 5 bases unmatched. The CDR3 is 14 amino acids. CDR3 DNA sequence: TGTGCCAGCACCTCAGGGGGCGGTAATTCACCCCTCCACTTT. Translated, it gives CASTSGGGNSPLHF.

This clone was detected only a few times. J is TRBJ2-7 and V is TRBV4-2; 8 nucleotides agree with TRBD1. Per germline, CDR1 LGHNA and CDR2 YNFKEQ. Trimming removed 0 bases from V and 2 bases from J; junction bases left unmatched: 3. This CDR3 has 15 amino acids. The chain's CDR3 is CASSQDAGGTYEQYF. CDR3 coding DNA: TGTGCCAGCAGCCAAGATGCAGGGGGCACCTACGAGCAGTACTTC.

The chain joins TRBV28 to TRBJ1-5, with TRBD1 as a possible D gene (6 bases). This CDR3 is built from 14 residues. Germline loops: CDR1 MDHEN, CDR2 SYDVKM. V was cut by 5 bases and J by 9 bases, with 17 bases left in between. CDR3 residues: CASSSPGALGPQHF. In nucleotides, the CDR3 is TGTGCCAGCAGTAGCCCAGGGGCCTTAGGGCCCCAGCATTTT.

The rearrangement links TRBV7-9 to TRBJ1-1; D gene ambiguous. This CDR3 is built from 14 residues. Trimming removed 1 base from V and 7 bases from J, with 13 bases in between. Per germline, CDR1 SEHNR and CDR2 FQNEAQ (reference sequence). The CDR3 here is CASSLEGFVGEAFF. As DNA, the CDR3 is TGTGCCAGCAGCTTAGAGGGATTCGTAGGTGAAGCTTTCTTT.

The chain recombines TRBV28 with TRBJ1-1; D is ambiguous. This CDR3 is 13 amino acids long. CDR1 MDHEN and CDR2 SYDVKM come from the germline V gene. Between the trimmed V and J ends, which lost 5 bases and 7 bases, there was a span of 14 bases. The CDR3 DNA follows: TGTGCCAGCAGTCCCCCCCGGGGTGGTGAAGCTTTCTTT. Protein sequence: CASSPPRGGEAFF.

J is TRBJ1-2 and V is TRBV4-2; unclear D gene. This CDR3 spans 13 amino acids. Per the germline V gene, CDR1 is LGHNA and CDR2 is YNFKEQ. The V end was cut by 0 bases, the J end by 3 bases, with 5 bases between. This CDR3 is CASSQDWDYGYTF. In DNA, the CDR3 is TGTGCCAGCAGCCAAGATTGGGACTATGGCTACACCTTC.

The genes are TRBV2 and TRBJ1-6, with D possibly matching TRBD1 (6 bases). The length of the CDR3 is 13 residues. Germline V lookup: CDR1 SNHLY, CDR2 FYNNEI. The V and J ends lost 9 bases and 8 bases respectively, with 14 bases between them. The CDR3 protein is CASLGHQYSPLHF. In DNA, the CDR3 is TGTGCCAGTCTGGGACATCAATATTCACCCCTCCACTTT.

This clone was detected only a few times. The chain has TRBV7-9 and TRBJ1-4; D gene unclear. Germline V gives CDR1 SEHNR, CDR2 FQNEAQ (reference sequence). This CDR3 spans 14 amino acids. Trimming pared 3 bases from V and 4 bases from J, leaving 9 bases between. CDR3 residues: CASSFGAGNEKLFF. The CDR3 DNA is TGTGCCAGCAGCTTCGGCGCGGGTAATGAAAAACTGTTTTTT.

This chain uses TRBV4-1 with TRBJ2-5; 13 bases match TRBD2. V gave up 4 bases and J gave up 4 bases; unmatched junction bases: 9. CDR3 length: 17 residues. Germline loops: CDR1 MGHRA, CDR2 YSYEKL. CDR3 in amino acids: CASSLGTSGDAPETQYF. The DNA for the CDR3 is TGCGCCAGCAGCCTTGGGACTAGCGGGGACGCCCCAGAGACCCAGTACTTC.

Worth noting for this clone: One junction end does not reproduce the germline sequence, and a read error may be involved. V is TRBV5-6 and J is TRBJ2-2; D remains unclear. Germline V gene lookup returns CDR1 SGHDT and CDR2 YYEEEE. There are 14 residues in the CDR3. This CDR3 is CASSRTHTTAELFF. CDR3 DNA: TGTGCCAGCAGCCGAACCCATACCACCGCGGAGCTGTTTTTT.

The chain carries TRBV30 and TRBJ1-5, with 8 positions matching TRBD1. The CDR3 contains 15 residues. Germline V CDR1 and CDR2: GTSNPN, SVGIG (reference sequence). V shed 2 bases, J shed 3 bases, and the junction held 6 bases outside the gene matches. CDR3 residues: CAWSKGQALNQPQHF. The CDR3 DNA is TGTGCCTGGAGTAAGGGACAGGCCCTCAATCAGCCCCAGCATTTT.

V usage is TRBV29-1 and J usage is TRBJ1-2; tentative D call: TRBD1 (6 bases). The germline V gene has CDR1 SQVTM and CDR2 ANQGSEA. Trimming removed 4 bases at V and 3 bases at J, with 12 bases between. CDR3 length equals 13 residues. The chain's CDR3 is CSVGAGVDYGYTF. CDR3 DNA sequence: TGCAGCGTTGGGGCAGGGGTTGACTATGGCTACACCTTC.

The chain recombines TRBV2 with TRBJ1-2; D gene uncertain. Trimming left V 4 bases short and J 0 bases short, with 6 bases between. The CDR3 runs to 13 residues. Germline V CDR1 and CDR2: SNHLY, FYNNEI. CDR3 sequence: CASSVGTNYGYTF. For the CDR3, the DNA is TGTGCCAGCAGTGTCGGAACTAACTATGGCTACACCTTC.

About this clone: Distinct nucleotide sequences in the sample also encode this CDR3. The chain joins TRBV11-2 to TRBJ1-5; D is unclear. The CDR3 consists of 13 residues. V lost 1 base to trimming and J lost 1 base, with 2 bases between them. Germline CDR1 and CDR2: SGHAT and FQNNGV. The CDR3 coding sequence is TGTGCCAGCAGCTTAGCCAGCAATCAGCCCCAGCATTTT. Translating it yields CASSLASNQPQHF. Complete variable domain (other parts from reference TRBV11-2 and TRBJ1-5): EAGVAQSPRYKIIEKRQSVAFWCNPISGHATLYWYQQILGQGPKLLIQFQNNGVVDDSQLPKDRFSAERLKGVDSTLKIQPAKLEDSAVYLCASSLASNQPQHFGDGTRLSIL.

The CDR3 sequence: CSVLREMNTEAFF. Here the CDR3 DNA reads TGCAGCGTTCTTCGGGAGATGAACACTGAAGCTTTCTTT. This sequence joins TRBV29-1 and TRBJ1-1; no definite D call. Trimming removed 5 bases from V and 0 bases from J, with 10 bases in between. The CDR3 totals 13 residues. Germline V lookup: CDR1 SQVTM, CDR2 ANQGSEA.

The CDR3 spells CASSQEPLQGLIYGYTF. The CDR3 region has the DNA TGCGCCAGCAGCCAAGAACCCCTACAGGGGCTTATCTATGGCTACACCTTC. The V gene is TRBV4-1, the J gene TRBJ1-2; 7 bases match TRBD1. This CDR3 contains 17 residues. V shed 0 bases, J shed 4 bases, and the junction held 11 bases outside the gene matches. Germline V gives CDR1 MGHRA, CDR2 YSYEKL.

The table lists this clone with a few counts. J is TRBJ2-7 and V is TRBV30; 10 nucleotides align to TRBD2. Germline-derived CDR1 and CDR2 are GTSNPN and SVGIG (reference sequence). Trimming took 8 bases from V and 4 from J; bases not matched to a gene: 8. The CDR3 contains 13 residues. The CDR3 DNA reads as TGTGCCAGGGCCCGGACTAGCGGATACGAGCAGTACTTC. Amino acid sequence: CARARTSGYEQYF.

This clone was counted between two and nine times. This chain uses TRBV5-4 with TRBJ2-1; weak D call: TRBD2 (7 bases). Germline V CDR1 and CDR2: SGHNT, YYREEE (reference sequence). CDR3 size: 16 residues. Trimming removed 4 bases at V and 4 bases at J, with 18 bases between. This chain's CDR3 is CASSRPPGGRYNEQFF. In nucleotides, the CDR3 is TGTGCCAGCAGCCGACCTCCGGGGGGCCGATACAATGAGCAGTTCTTC. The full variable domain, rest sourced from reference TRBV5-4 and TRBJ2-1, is ETGVTQSPTHLIKTRGQQVTLRCSSQSGHNTVSWYQQALGQGPQFIFQYYREEENGRGNFPPRFSGLQFPNYSSELNVNALELDDSALYLCASSRPPGGRYNEQFFGPGTRLTVL.

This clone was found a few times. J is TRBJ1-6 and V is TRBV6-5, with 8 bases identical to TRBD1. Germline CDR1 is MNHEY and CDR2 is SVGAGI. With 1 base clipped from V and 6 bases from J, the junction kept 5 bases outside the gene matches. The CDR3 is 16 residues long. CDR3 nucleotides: TGTGCCAGCAGTTACTTGGACAGGGTGCTTAATTCACCCCTCCACTTT. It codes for CASSYLDRVLNSPLHF.

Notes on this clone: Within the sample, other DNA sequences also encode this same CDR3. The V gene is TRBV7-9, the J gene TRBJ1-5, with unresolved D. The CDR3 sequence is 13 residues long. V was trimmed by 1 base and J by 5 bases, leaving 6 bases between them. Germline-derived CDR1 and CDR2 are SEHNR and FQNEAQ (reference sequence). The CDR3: CASSLDSDQPQHF. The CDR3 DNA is TGTGCCAGCAGCTTAGACAGCGATCAGCCCCAGCATTTT.

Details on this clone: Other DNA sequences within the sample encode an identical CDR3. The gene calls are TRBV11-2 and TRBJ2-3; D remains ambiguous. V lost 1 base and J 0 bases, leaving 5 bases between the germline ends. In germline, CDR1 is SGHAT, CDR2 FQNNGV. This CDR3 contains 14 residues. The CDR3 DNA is TGTGCCAGCAGCTTAGGTCCTAGCACAGATACGCAGTATTTT. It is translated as CASSLGPSTDTQYF.

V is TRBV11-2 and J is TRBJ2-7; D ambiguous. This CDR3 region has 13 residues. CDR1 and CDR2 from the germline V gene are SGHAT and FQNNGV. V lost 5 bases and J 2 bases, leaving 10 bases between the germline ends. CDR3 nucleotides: TGTGCCAGCAGCCCTGGCCTCACCTACGAGCAGTACTTC. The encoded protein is CASSPGLTYEQYF.

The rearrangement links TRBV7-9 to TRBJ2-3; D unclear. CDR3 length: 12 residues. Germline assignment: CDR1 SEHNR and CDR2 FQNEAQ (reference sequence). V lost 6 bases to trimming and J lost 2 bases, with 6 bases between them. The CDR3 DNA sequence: TGTGCCAGCAGGTCAGACACAGATACGCAGTATTTT. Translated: CASRSDTDTQYF.

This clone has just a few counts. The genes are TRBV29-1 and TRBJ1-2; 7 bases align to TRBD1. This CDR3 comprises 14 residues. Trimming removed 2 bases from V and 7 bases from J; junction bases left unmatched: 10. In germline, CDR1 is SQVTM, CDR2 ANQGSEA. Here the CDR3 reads CSVETTGIGGGYTF. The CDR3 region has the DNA TGCAGCGTTGAAACGACAGGGATCGGGGGTGGCTACACCTTC.